Here is one TCR beta chain with its context. Method: immunoSEQ multiplex PCR; TCRdb's copy keeps in-frame clones and lacks some. The sample holds 130,000 or so clones, around 89% seen once. The sample belongs to a study of blood T cell repertoires in COVID-19. The CDR3 runs 17 residues. Germline CDR1 reads LNHNV; CDR2 reads YYDKDF (reference sequence). The trim removed 0 bases at V and 0 bases at J, leaving 2 bases unmatched. The gene calls are TRBV15 and TRBJ2-3; 11 bases align to TRBD1. The clonotype comes from a man over 45 with active or convalescent COVID-19. The sequenced sample consisted of peripheral blood. The CDR3 coding sequence is TGTGCCACCAGCAGAGATGGGACAGGGGGGAGCACAGATACGCAGTATTTT. Its translation is CATSRDGTGGSTDTQYF.